This T cell receptor (beta chain) originates from a study of OX40 agonist ivuxolimab in advanced cancers. This table comes from immunoSEQ multiplex PCR, and its TCRdb copy is limited to in-frame clones, with some not included. The sample has 55,000 to 70,000 clones, roughly 80% seen once. Findings of the study overall: Clonal expansion by week 6 occurred in CD4+ and CD8+ blood T cells (at 0.1 to 3.0 mg/kg). CD8+ T cells averaged more expanded clones than CD4+.

Note on this clone: As yet, its antigen is unknown.

The starting material was CD4+ or CD8+ T cells sorted from blood, obtained in a trial of the OX40 agonist ivuxolimab. The origin of this receptor is an adult with an advanced solid tumor such as melanoma, head and neck, liver or kidney cancer.

CDR3: CASSAGGLAGWDEQFF. CDR3 in DNA: TGTGCCAGCAGCGCAGGGGGACTAGCGGGGTGGGATGAGCAGTTCTTC. The chain couples TRBV9 to TRBJ2-1; 13 bases are a match to TRBD2. Trimming at V came to 3 bases and at J to 8 bases, leaving 8 bases not matched to a gene. The CDR3 is made up of 16 amino acids. The germline V gene has CDR1 SGDLS and CDR2 YYNGEE.